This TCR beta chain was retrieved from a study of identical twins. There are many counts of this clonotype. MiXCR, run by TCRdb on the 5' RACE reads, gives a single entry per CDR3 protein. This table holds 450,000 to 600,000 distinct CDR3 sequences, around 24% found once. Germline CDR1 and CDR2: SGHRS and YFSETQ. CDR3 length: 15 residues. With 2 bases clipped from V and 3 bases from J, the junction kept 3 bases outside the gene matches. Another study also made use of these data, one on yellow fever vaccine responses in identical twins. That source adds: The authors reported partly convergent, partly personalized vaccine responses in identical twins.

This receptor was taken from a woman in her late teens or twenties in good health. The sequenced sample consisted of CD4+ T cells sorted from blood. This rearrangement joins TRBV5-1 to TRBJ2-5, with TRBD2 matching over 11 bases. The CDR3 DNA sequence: TGCGCCAGCAGCTTACTAGCGGGAGCCGAAGAGACCCAGTACTTC. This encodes CASSLLAGAEETQYF.